These 19 T cell receptor beta chains were all obtained from the same sample, sequenced in a study of T cells expressing NK-cell markers. TCRdb re-analyzed the 5' RACE reads; it lists each CDR3 protein once, without DNA. The ten most abundant clones cover about 18% of a sample with roughly 110,000 distinct CDR3 sequences. Sequenced: blood T cells: a sorted CD56 or NKG2C T cell subset, CD4+ or CD8+ T cells, or bulk PBMC T cells (not recorded which). The receptors here all came from a woman between 18 and 69 years old in good health.

This chain links TRBV12-3 or TRBV12-4 with TRBJ2-1; TCRdb calls TRBD2, which cannot be checked without DNA. The CDR3 has 16 amino acids. The CDR3 is CASSPGGSGGLTEIFF.

The chain has TRBV7-9 and TRBJ2-5; absent DNA, TCRdb's TRBD1 call cannot be checked. CDR1 SEHNR and CDR2 FQNEAQ come from the germline V gene (reference sequence). This CDR3 contains 14 residues. The CDR3 sequence is CASSLGTLKETQYF.

This sequence joins TRBV30 and TRBJ1-5; TCRdb proposes TRBD1, but this gene call is untestable without DNA. Per germline, CDR1 GTSNPN and CDR2 SVGIG (reference sequence). The CDR3 runs to 14 residues. CDR3 sequence reads: CAWSGVGGGQPQHF. The whole variable domain, remainder taken from reference TRBV30 and TRBJ1-5, is SQTIHQWPATLVQPVGSPLSLECTVEGTSNPNLYWYRQAAGRGLQLLFYSVGIGQISSEVPQNLSASRPQDRQFILSSKKLLLSDSGFYLCAWSGVGGGQPQHFGDGTRLSIL.

This CDR3 reads CASSVGQGVKWEAFF. V is TRBV7-9 and J is TRBJ1-1; TCRdb selects TRBD1, and the lack of DNA leaves this call unchecked. Germline assignment: CDR1 SEHNR and CDR2 FQNEAQ (reference sequence). This CDR3 has 15 amino acids.

This chain links TRBV12-3 or TRBV12-4 with TRBJ2-4. CDR3 length: 12 amino acids. The CDR3 protein is CASGETKNIQYF.

The chain carries TRBV20-1 and TRBJ2-1; absent DNA, TCRdb's TRBD1 call cannot be checked. The CDR3 runs to 11 residues. Germline CDR1 is DFQATT and CDR2 is SNEGSKA (reference sequence). The CDR3 here is CSARDGTAFFF.

J is TRBJ2-3 and V is TRBV6-2 or TRBV6-3; TCRdb indicates TRBD1, and absent DNA this call remains unverified. Germline values: CDR1 MNHEY, CDR2 SVGEGT. CDR3 length: 12 amino acids. CDR3 in amino acids: CASSYPPDTQYF.

The chain joins TRBV4-3 to TRBJ2-3; TCRdb selects TRBD2, and the lack of DNA leaves this call unchecked. There are 17 residues in the CDR3. CDR1 and CDR2 from the germline V gene are LGHNA and YSLEER. CDR3 sequence reads: CASSQYSRAEGADTQYF.

The chain couples TRBV28 to TRBJ2-2; TCRdb returns TRBD1, unconfirmable since there is no DNA. CDR3 length: 16 amino acids. Germline loops: CDR1 MDHEN, CDR2 SYDVKM. CDR3 sequence: CASSSPSQGRTGELFF.

The chain recombines TRBV12-3 or TRBV12-4 with TRBJ2-7. CDR3 length: 12 amino acids. The CDR3 sequence is CASTGTTYEQYF.

The chain couples TRBV12-3 or TRBV12-4 to TRBJ2-1; TCRdb proposes TRBD1, but this gene call is untestable without DNA. This CDR3 contains 12 residues. CDR3: CASSTGTVEQFF.

The CDR3 here is CASSEFLGTPEYF. This chain uses TRBV10-2 with TRBJ2-4; checking the TCRdb D call of TRBD1 is not possible without DNA. The CDR3 runs 13 residues. Germline V CDR1 and CDR2: WSHSY, SAAADI.

The chain couples TRBV7-6 to TRBJ2-1; TCRdb lists TRBD2, though no DNA is available to test this call. CDR1 is SGHVS, CDR2 FNYEAQ, per germline. The CDR3 has 14 amino acids. The CDR3 is CASSLAPEDNEQFF.

The J gene is TRBJ2-1, the V gene TRBV12-3 or TRBV12-4; absent DNA, TCRdb's TRBD1 call cannot be checked. The CDR3 runs to 17 residues. This CDR3 reads CASSSPVAAGSYNEQFF.

The chain links TRBV7-9 to TRBJ2-1; TCRdb's D gene call, TRBD1, goes unchecked for lack of DNA. Germline CDR1 reads SEHNR; CDR2 reads FQNEAQ (reference sequence). CDR3 length equals 14 residues. The CDR3 region is CASSLSGGGYEQFF.

V usage is TRBV12-3 or TRBV12-4 and J usage is TRBJ2-6; TCRdb's assignment of TRBD2 cannot be checked, as there is no DNA. The CDR3 contains 14 residues. The CDR3 is CASTQGGGANVLTF.

The chain carries TRBV24-1 and TRBJ2-1; absent DNA, TCRdb's TRBD2 call cannot be checked. This CDR3 has 16 residues. In germline, CDR1 is KGHDR, CDR2 SFDVKD. The CDR3 loop reads CATSVHGTSGVNEQFF.

This chain connects TRBV12-3 or TRBV12-4 to TRBJ2-5; the TCRdb D gene call, TRBD2, has no DNA to confirm it. This CDR3 comprises 15 residues. CDR3 sequence: CASSYFQGLEETQYF.

The rearrangement joins TRBV6-2 or TRBV6-3 to TRBJ1-1; the D call of TRBD1 rests on TCRdb alone, since no DNA is present to check it. The CDR3 consists of 16 residues. CDR1 and CDR2 from the germline V gene are MNHEY and SVGEGT. The CDR3 here is CASSYVPGQKNTEAFF.